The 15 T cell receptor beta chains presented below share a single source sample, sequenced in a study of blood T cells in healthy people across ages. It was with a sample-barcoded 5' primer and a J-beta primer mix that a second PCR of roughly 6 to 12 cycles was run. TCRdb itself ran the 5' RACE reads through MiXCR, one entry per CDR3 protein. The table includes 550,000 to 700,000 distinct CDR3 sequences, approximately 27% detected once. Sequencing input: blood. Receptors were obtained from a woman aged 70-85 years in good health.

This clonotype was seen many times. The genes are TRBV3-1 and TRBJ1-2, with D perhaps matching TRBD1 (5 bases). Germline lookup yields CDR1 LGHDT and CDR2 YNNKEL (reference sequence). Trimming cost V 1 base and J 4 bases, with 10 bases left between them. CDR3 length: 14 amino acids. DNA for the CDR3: TGTGCCAGCAGCCAAGGGCAGGGATCCTATGGCTACACCTTC. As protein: CASSQGQGSYGYTF.

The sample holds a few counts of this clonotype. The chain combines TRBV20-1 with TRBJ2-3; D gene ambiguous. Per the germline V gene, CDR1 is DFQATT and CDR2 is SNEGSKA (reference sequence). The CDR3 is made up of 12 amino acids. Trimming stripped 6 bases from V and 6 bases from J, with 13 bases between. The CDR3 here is CSASRAVDTQYF. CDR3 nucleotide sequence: TGCAGTGCCTCCAGAGCCGTTGATACGCAGTATTTT.

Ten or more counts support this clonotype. The CDR3 sequence is CASSPPSTYEQYF. The CDR3 DNA is TGTGCCAGCAGCCCCCCGTCGACCTACGAGCAGTACTTC. The chain combines TRBV7-2 with TRBJ2-7; the D is unclear. The CDR3 runs 13 residues. Germline CDR1 reads SGHTA; CDR2 reads FQGNSA. The V and J ends lost 5 bases and 2 bases respectively, with 10 bases between them.

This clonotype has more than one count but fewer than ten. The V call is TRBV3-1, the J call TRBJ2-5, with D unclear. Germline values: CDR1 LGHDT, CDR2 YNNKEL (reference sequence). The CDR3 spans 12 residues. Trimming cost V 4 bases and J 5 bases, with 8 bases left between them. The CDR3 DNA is TGTGCCAGCAGCCTGATTATGGAGACCCAGTACTTC. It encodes CASSLIMETQYF.

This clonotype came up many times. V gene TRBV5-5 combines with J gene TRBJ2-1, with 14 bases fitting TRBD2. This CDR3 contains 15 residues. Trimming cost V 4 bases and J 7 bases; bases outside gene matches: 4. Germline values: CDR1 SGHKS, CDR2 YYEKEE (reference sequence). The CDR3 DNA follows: TGTGCCAGCAGCCCAAGGACTAGCGGGGGGAATGAGCAGTTCTTC. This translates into CASSPRTSGGNEQFF.

Here the CDR3 reads CASSSTSGFSYEQYF. The DNA for the CDR3 is TGTGCCAGCAGTTCCACTAGCGGCTTCTCCTACGAGCAGTACTTC. The rearrangement joins TRBV6-5 to TRBJ2-5, with 8 nucleotides matching TRBD2. The J call could be wrong; TRBJ2-7 is a better fit for the DNA end. This CDR3 has 15 residues. The V gene's germline CDR1 is MNHEY and CDR2 SVGAGI.

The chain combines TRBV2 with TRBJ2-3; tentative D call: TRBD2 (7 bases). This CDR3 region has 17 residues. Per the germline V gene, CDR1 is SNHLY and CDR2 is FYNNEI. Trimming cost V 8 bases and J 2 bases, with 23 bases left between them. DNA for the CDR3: TGTGCCAGCTCTCTCGTAGGGGGGGTCGCTACCACAGATACGCAGTATTTT. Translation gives CASSLVGGVATTDTQYF.

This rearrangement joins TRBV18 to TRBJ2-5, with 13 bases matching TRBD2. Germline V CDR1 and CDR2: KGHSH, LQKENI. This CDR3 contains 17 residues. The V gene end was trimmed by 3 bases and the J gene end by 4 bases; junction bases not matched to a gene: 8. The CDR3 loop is CASSPTSGGAGGETQYF. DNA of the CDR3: TGTGCCAGCTCACCTACTAGCGGGGGGGCCGGAGGAGAGACCCAGTACTTC.

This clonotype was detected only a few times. The DNA of the CDR3 is TGTGCCAGCAGTGACTCATACGGTGGCTACACCTTC. Translated: CASSDSYGGYTF. The chain couples TRBV6-4 to TRBJ1-2; D gene uncertain. V lost 0 bases and J 7 bases, leaving 6 bases between the germline ends. Germline CDR1 is MRHNA and CDR2 is SNTAGT. The CDR3 is 12 residues long.

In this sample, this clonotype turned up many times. The CDR3 is CASSLEGATEAFF. The DNA for the CDR3 is TGTGCCAGCAGCTTAGAAGGGGCCACTGAAGCTTTCTTT. The chain combines TRBV7-9 with TRBJ1-1; D possibly corresponds to TRBD1 (5 bases). The V end lost 1 base, the J end lost 4 bases, and 7 bases lay between the germline ends. The germline gives CDR1 SEHNR, CDR2 FQNEAQ (reference sequence). This CDR3 is built from 13 residues.

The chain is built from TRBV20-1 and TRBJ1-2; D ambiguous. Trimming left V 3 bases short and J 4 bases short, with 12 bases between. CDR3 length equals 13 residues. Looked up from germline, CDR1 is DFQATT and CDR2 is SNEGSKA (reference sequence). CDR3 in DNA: TGCAGTGCTAGTTCCGGGGAGGGCTATGGCTACACCTTC. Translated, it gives CSASSGEGYGYTF.

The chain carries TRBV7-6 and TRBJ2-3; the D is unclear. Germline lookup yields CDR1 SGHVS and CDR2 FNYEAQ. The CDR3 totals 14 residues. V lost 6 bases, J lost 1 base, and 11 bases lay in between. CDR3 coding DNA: TGTGCCAGCAGGCAATTAGGCGGCACAGATACGCAGTATTTT. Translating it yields CASRQLGGTDTQYF. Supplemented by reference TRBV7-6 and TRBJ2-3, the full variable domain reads GAGVSQSPRYKVTKRGQDVALRCDPISGHVSLYWYRQALGQGPEFLTYFNYEAQQDKSGLPNDRFSAERPEGSISTLTIQRTEQRDSAMYRCASRQLGGTDTQYFGPGTRLTVL.

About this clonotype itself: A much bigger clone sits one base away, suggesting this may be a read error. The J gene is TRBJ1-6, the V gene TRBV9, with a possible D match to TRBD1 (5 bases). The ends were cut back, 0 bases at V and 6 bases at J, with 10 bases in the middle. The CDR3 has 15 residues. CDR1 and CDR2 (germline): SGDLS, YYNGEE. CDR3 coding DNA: TGTGCCAGCAGCGTAGAAACCGGGGGTAATTCACCCCTCCACTTT. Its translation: CASSVETGGNSPLHF.

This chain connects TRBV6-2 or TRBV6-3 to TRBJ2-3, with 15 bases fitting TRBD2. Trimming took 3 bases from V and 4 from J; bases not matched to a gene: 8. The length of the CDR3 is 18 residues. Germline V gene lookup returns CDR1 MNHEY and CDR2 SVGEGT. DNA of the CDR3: TGTGCCAGCAGTTATTCCCGGACTAGCGGGGGGGCCCCAGATACGCAGTATTTT. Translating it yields CASSYSRTSGGAPDTQYF.

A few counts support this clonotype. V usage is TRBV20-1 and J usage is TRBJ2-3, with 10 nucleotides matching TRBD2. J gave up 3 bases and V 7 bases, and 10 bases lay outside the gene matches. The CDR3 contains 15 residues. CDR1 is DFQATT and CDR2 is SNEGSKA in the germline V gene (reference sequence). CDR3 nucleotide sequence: TGCAGTGGAGAGCGGGGGGGCCTCGGAACAGATACGCAGTATTTT. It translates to CSGERGGLGTDTQYF.